The source of this T cell receptor beta chain is a study of early T cells in non-severe SARS-CoV-2 infection. Looking at the study overall: With bulk RNA from unsorted whole blood as input, sequencing yielded unpaired chains.

Germline lookup yields CDR1 SGHTA and CDR2 FQGNSA. The CDR3 is 14 amino acids. V was clipped by 3 bases and J by 6 bases, with 12 bases between them. The study, taken as a whole, reports: VDJdb-based matching was biased toward anti-spike CD8 responses and missed private and CD4 specificities.

This clonotype occurred a few times. No antigen is known for it. Separate cDNA molecules each had unique molecular identifiers attached to them. TCRdb fed the 5' RACE reads into MiXCR, producing one record per CDR3 protein. Of around 56,000 distinct CDR3 sequences in the sample, 13% were seen once. The V gene is TRBV7-2, the J gene TRBJ2-1, with a tentative D call TRBD1 (5 bases). The source was whole blood, collected at baseline. This sequence originates from an adult who was a healthcare worker with PCR-confirmed SARS-CoV-2 infection or an uninfected control (not recorded which). CDR3 in amino acids: CASSLVRVINEQFF. The CDR3, as DNA: TGTGCCAGCAGCTTGGTCAGGGTAATCAATGAGCAGTTCTTC.